This T cell receptor (beta chain) derives from a study of long-term antiretroviral therapy in people with HIV. This clone has just one count. No antigen is known for it. General observations from the study: Controls exceeded HIV repertoires in CDR3 length range. Blood obtained between about 2004 and 2017 may reflect older ART regimens. For ART adherence, viral resistance and therapy changes, no data were available.

The authors ran the immunoSEQ assay, v3.0, at survey level. Only in-frame clones appear in the TCRdb table, and some are missing; sequencing was by immunoSEQ multiplex PCR. The profile shows 20,000 or so clones, around four fifths of them singletons. Treated in the United States were all of the participants with HIV. The starting material was unsorted PBMCs, obtained 1.9 years after starting antiretroviral therapy. This sequence was found in a woman aged 50 to 65 with HIV.

The CDR3: CASSPVRAPSPNTEAFF. DNA for the CDR3: TGTGCCAGCAGCCCAGTCAGGGCTCCGTCTCCCAACACTGAAGCTTTCTTT. The chain recombines TRBV7-9 with TRBJ1-1; D is perhaps TRBD1 (5 bases). V dropped 5 bases and J dropped 2 bases, with 21 bases sitting between them. CDR1 is SEHNR and CDR2 is FQNEAQ in the germline V gene (reference sequence). This CDR3 is 17 amino acids long.